These T cell receptor beta chains were read from a single sample in a study of OX40 agonist ivuxolimab in advanced cancers. Method: immunoSEQ multiplex PCR; TCRdb's copy keeps in-frame clones and lacks some. The sample records fewer than 40,000 clones, 80% to 85% being singletons. Sequenced material: CD4+ or CD8+ T cells sorted from blood, taken in a trial of the OX40 agonist ivuxolimab. The receptor source for this set is an adult with an advanced solid tumor such as melanoma, head and neck, liver or kidney cancer. CDR3s include the opening cysteine and the closing phenylalanine or tryptophan. The D gene is left open where the match is weak. A row's size may be missing; if present it is once, few, many or a size class.

V gene	clone size	D gene	J gene	CDR3 DNA	CDR3 protein
TRBV27	.	TRBD2	TRBJ2-7	TGTGCCAGCGGGGGACTAGCGGACATCTACGAGCAGTACTTC	CASGGLADIYEQYF
TRBV2	.	.	TRBJ2-1	TGTGCCAGCTCTGGGGGGCCATTCGGTGAGCAGTTCTTC	CASSGGPFGEQFF
TRBV2	.	.	TRBJ1-5	TGTGCCAGCAGATGGGAGCGGGAGGGTCGACAGCCCCAGCATTTT	CASRWEREGRQPQHF
TRBV5-6	.	.	TRBJ1-1	TGTGCCAGCAGCTTGGGGTTGAACACTGAAGCTTTCTTT	CASSLGLNTEAFF
TRBV5-5	.	.	TRBJ1-4	TGTGCCAGCAGCGAACATGCAACTAATGAAAAACTGTTTTTT	CASSEHATNEKLFF
TRBV7-9	.	.	TRBJ1-5	TGTGCCAGCAGCTTAGGGAGCGGGCAGCCCCAGCATTTT	CASSLGSGQPQHF
TRBV2	.	.	TRBJ1-1	TGTGCCAGCACACCCCAGGGAATGAACACTGAAGCTTTCTTT	CASTPQGMNTEAFF
TRBV10-3	.	TRBD1	TRBJ2-1	TGTGCCATCAGCCAAGGACAGGGGACCTACAATGAGCAGTTCTTC	CAISQGQGTYNEQFF
TRBV7-2	.	.	TRBJ2-1	TGTGCCAGCAGCTCCCGCGGGACTAATGAGCAGTTCTTC	CASSSRGTNEQFF
TRBV28	.	.	TRBJ1-1	TGTGCCAGCAGTTTATTCGAGGGATTGGAAGCTTTCTTT	CASSLFEGLEAFF
TRBV5-5	.	.	TRBJ2-7	TGTGCCAGCAGCTTGGACATATACTACGAGCAGTACTTC	CASSLDIYYEQYF
TRBV5-5	.	TRBD1	TRBJ1-6	TGTGCCAGCAGCGTGGGACAGCTCGCGGCCCTCCACTTT	CASSVGQLAALHF
TRBV2	.	TRBD2	TRBJ2-3	TGTGCCAGCAGTGGTCAGCGGGGAGGCACAGATACGCAGTATTTT	CASSGQRGGTDTQYF
TRBV6-6	.	TRBD1	TRBJ2-7	TGTGCCAGCAGTTTCACAGGGGGCGCTTTGGCCGAGCAGTACTTC	CASSFTGGALAEQYF
TRBV18	.	.	TRBJ2-3	TGTGCCAGCTCACTCACCTCCGGGTACACAGATACGCAGTATTTT	CASSLTSGYTDTQYF
TRBV10-3	.	TRBD2	TRBJ2-7	TGTGCCATCAGCAGCCTGTCGGGGGGCGAGCAGTACTTC	CAISSLSGGEQYF
TRBV18	.	.	TRBJ2-4	TGTGCCAGCTCAACCCTACAGGGCTCACTAGCCAAAAACATTCAGTACTTC	CASSTLQGSLAKNIQYF
TRBV7-9	once	TRBD2	TRBJ2-2	TGTGCCAGCAGCTTAGAGGGACTATCTACCGGGGAGCTGTTTTTT	CASSLEGLSTGELFF
TRBV5-4	.	.	TRBJ2-2	TGTGCCAGCAGCTCAAAGACAGCTCTGAACACCGGGGAGCTGTTTTTT	CASSSKTALNTGELFF
TRBV19	few	TRBD2	TRBJ2-1	TGTGCCAGTAGTAGACTAGCGGACAGAAGCTCCTACAATGAGCAGTTCTTC	CASSRLADRSSYNEQFF
TRBV5-6	.	.	TRBJ2-7	TGTGCCAGCAGCTTTTTTGCGAGCGGATCTTACGAGCAGTACTTC	CASSFFASGSYEQYF
TRBV18	.	.	TRBJ1-1	TGTGCCAGCTCACACGGGGGGAACACTGAAGCTTTCTTT	CASSHGGNTEAFF
TRBV5-1	.	TRBD1	TRBJ1-2	TGCGCCAGCAGCACCGCAGGGACAGGGGGAGGCTACACCTTC	CASSTAGTGGGYTF
TRBV6-6	.	.	TRBJ1-2	TGTGCCAGCAGTTTGGGGGGTGGTGGCTACACCTTC	CASSLGGGGYTF
TRBV5-1	.	.	TRBJ2-5	TGCGCCAGCAACTTGGGGTCAGGGGTCCCTATCAGAGAGACCCAGTACTTC	CASNLGSGVPIRETQYF
TRBV4-1	.	.	TRBJ2-1	TGCGCCAGCAGCCAACCCAGGGCAGACAATGAGCAGTTCTTC	CASSQPRADNEQFF
TRBV6-5	.	.	TRBJ2-3	TGTGCCAGCCGGGCCCTCGGGGGGCCCACAGATACGCAGTATTTT	CASRALGGPTDTQYF
TRBV2	.	TRBD1	TRBJ1-4	TGTGCCAGCAGTTCCCGGGACAGGGGGGACGAAAAACTGTTTTTT	CASSSRDRGDEKLFF
TRBV7-9	.	TRBD1	TRBJ1-2	TGTGCCAGCAGCTTAGGTCTCAGGGGGCTTGGCTACACCTTC	CASSLGLRGLGYTF
TRBV19	.	.	TRBJ2-3	TGTGCCAGTAGTAGGGGCACAAGCACAGATACGCAGTATTTT	CASSRGTSTDTQYF
TRBV2	.	TRBD1	TRBJ1-2	TGTGCCAGCAGTGAATCGACAGGGAGGGACTATGGCTACACCTTC	CASSESTGRDYGYTF
TRBV18	.	TRBD1	TRBJ2-7	TGTGCCAGCTCACGTCCGGGACAGGGTACCTACGAGCAGTACTTC	CASSRPGQGTYEQYF
TRBV28	.	TRBD1	TRBJ1-4	TGTGCCAGCAGGATACTCGGGACAGGGGTAACTAATGAAAAACTGTTTTTT	CASRILGTGVTNEKLFF
TRBV6-1	.	.	TRBJ2-2	TGTGCCAGCAGTGGGTGGGACGGCGGGGAGCTGTTTTTC	CASSGWDGGELFF
TRBV11-2	.	TRBD1	TRBJ2-5	TGTGCCAGCAGCACCGGACAGGGGTCCGAGACCCAGTACTTC	CASSTGQGSETQYF
TRBV10-2	once	.	TRBJ2-1	TGCGCCAGCAAGGACCAGTCCTACAATGAGCAGTTCTTC	CASKDQSYNEQFF
TRBV6-5	.	TRBD2	TRBJ2-3	TGTGCCAGCAGTTACAATAGCGGGGGGGGCTCAGATACGCAGTATTTT	CASSYNSGGGSDTQYF
TRBV6-1	.	TRBD1	TRBJ1-2	TGTGCCATCGACGAAATGGGGACAGGGAGCTATGGCTACACCTTC	CAIDEMGTGSYGYTF
TRBV6-6	.	TRBD2	TRBJ2-1	TGTGCCAGCAGGGCGGGGGGTACTTCCTACAATGAGCAGTTCTTC	CASRAGGTSYNEQFF